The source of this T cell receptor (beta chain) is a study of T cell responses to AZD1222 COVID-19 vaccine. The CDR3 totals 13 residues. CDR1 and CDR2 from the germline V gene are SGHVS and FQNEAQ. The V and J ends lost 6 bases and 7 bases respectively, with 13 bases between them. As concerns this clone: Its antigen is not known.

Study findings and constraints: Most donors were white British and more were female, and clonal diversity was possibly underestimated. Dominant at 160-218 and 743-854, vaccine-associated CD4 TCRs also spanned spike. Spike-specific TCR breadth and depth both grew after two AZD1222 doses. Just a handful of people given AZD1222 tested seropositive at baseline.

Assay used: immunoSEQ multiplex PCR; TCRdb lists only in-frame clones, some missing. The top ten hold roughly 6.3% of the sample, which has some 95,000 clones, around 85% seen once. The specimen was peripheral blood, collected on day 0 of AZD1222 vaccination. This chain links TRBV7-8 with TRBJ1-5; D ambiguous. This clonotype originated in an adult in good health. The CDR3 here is CASRPNSGQPQHF. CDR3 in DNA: TGTGCCAGCAGGCCGAATTCGGGGCAGCCCCAGCATTTT.